This T cell receptor beta chain was found in a study of blood T cell repertoires in COVID-19. The wider study: The United States, Italy and Spain provided the acute and convalescent COVID-19 samples.

Germline-derived CDR1 and CDR2 are MNHNY and SVGAGI (reference sequence). The V end was cut by 2 bases, the J end by 6 bases, with 14 bases between. This CDR3 spans 15 amino acids. Per the authors' pipeline: Estimates of nucleated cell counts were drawn from the amplification of reference gene primers. Method: immunoSEQ multiplex PCR; TCRdb's copy keeps in-frame clones and lacks some. The V and J calls and clone size are taken from that table; D and trimming were inferred from the DNA. Here the sample spans about 370,000 clones, 89% being singletons. Sequenced input: peripheral blood. The sequence came from a woman younger than 45 with COVID-19, enrolled during active disease. The chain combines TRBV6-6 with TRBJ1-5, with D possibly TRBD1 on 6 matching bases. This chain's CDR3 is CASSYGEQGSQPQHF. CDR3 DNA sequence: TGTGCCAGCAGTTACGGTGAACAGGGATCTCAGCCCCAGCATTTT.